This T cell receptor beta chain originates from a study of blood T cell repertoires in COVID-19. Turning to the study itself: The United States, Italy and Spain provided the acute and convalescent COVID-19 samples. Sample material is recorded as cDNA or gDNA derived from T cells, B-cell-depleted T cells, or PBMCs.

The method was immunoSEQ multiplex PCR; TCRdb's version includes in-frame clones alone and lacks a portion of them. The sample contains 180,000 or so clones, approximately 80% of which appear only once. The CDR3 runs to 15 residues. Germline trimming cut 4 bases from V and 4 bases from J; bases unmatched to any gene: 9. CDR1 and CDR2 from the germline V gene are MDHEN and SYDVKM. Sequencing input: PBMCs or T cells enriched from blood (not recorded which). The TCR comes from a man aged 55 to 70 who had been exposed to COVID-19. This sequence joins TRBV28 and TRBJ2-7; 8 bases map to TRBD2. DNA for the CDR3: TGTGCCAGCAGTTCACTAGCGGCAATCTCTTACGAGCAGTACTTC. Amino acids: CASSSLAAISYEQYF. The full variable domain, rest sourced from reference TRBV28 and TRBJ2-7, is DVKVTQSSRYLVKRTGEKVFLECVQDMDHENMFWYRQDPGLGLRLIYFSYDVKMKEKGDIPEGYSVSREKKERFSLILESASTNQTSMYLCASSSLAAISYEQYFGPGTRLTVT.